The clone carrying this T cell receptor beta chain has ten or more counts. What it binds is not known. Sequencing libraries for TCR beta were prepared with iRepertoire HTBI primers and Arm-PCR of CDR3 regions. TCRdb reanalysed the multiplex PCR reads using MiXCR and keeps one entry per CDR3 protein. The data hold about 440,000 distinct CDR3 sequences, with over 15% observed a single time. Time point meaning: newly diagnosed GD, antithyroid drugs for less than 3 months. The TCR library was made from RNA extracted from PBMCs. EDTA tubes collected roughly 9 milliliters of peripheral blood. This specimen belongs to a study of regulatory T cells in long-lasting Graves disease. Regarding the study as a whole: Study of thyroid tissue was not done, with only peripheral blood studied. Newly diagnosed patients shared about 950 public clonotypes; persistent patients shared more than 2,500. TCR diversity was lower in persistent Graves' patients than in newly diagnosed ones.

This same sample was also part of a study on T cells in Graves' hyperthyroidism and ophthalmopathy.

This clonotype originated in a woman aged 18-29 years with Graves disease. The sample here was peripheral blood mononuclear cells (PBMCs), taken at new diagnosis, from a patient treated with antithyroid drugs.

Here the CDR3 reads CASSPRLAGQSSYEQYF. The CDR3 bases are TGTGCCAGCTCACCAAGGCTAGCGGGTCAAAGCTCCTACGAGCAGTACTTC. The J gene is TRBJ2-7, the V gene TRBV18; 8 bases map to TRBD2. V was clipped by 2 bases and J by 0 bases; unmatched bases: 9. Germline CDR1 reads KGHSH; CDR2 reads LQKENI. The CDR3 is 17 amino acids.